This paragraph reports one T cell receptor beta chain. No antigen is known for it. These data belong to a study of CD8+ T cells in alopecia areata. Study-level information: Tofacitinib was given for 6 to 18 months, then stopped for 6 months.

Germline V gene sequence: CDR1 SGHAT, CDR2 FQNNGV. This CDR3 is 14 amino acids long. V lost 1 base to trimming and J lost 4 bases, with 10 bases between them. Findings of the study overall: Possibly as an HLA-related effect, TCR sharing across patients appeared less clear than in mice.

The treatment was: oral pan-JAK inhibitor, 5-10 mg twice daily. Extraction and reverse transcription of RNA yielded cDNA as the sequencing template. Profiling relied on immunoSEQ multiplex PCR, and the TCRdb table lists in-frame clones only, not all of them. The data contain under 350,000 clones, 58% of them singletons. The sequence was obtained from a human donor with alopecia areata. The chain uses TRBV11-2 and TRBJ1-2; maybe TRBD1 (5 bases). The sample here was CD4+ T cells sorted from blood, taken at week 24, from a patient treated with tofacitinib. The CDR3 reads CASSLVAGTYGYTF. CDR3 sequence (DNA): TGTGCCAGCAGCTTAGTAGCAGGGACCTATGGCTACACCTTC.